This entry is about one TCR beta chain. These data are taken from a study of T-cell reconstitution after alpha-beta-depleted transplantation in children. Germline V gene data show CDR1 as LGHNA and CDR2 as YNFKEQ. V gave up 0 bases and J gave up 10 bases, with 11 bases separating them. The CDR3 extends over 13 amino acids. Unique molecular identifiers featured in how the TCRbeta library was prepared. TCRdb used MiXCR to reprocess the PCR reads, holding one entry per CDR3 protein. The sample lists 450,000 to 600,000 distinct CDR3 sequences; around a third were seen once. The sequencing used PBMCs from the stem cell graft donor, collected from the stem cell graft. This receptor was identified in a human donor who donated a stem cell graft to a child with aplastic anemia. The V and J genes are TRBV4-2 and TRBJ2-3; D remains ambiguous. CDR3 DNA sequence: TGTGCCAGCAGCCAAGAGCCGGGCGAGGCGCAGTATTTT. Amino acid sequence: CASSQEPGEAQYF.